Below, 25 T cell receptor beta chains from the same sample are listed, as sequenced in a study of CD8+ T cells in alopecia areata. Treatment defined: oral pan-JAK inhibitor, 5-10 mg twice daily. In each case, RNA was isolated and then reverse transcribed into cDNA as the sequencing template. The protocol was immunoSEQ multiplex PCR, while the TCRdb copy is restricted to in-frame clones and leaves out a portion. The repertoire includes 95,000 to 100,000 clones, under 70% of them detected once, and 15% sits in the top ten. This specimen consisted of CD8+ T cells sorted from blood, obtained at week 4, from a patient treated with tofacitinib. These receptor sequences come from a human donor with alopecia areata.

The genes are TRBV6-1 and TRBJ2-7; D gene unclear. The ends were cut back, 3 bases at V and 2 bases at J, with 8 bases in the middle. Germline lookup yields CDR1 MNHNS and CDR2 SASEGT. This CDR3 comprises 13 residues. Here the CDR3 DNA reads TGTGCCAGCAGTGAGGGAAGCGCCTACGAGCAGTACTTC. This translates into CASSEGSAYEQYF.

The CDR3 DNA sequence: TGCGCCAGCAGGCCGAGACAGGGTTTCTACGAGCAGTACTTC. It encodes CASRPRQGFYEQYF. V and J are TRBV5-1 and TRBJ2-7; 7 bases map to TRBD1. Unmatched junction bases numbered 8, after V lost 5 bases and J lost 3 bases. The germline gives CDR1 SGHRS, CDR2 YFSETQ. This CDR3 has 14 amino acids.

The CDR3 DNA reads TGTGCCAGCAGCTCCGACAGAGGATATGGCTACACCTTC. Amino acids: CASSSDRGYGYTF. The genes are TRBV7-9 and TRBJ1-2, with D possibly being TRBD1 (5 bases). This CDR3 contains 13 residues. Germline V gene data show CDR1 as SEHNR and CDR2 as FQNEAQ (reference sequence). V shed 4 bases and J shed 5 bases, with 11 bases lying between them.

This clone was counted a few times. The chain recombines TRBV7-9 with TRBJ2-5; possible D gene TRBD1, 6 bases. V was clipped by 2 bases and J by 5 bases, with 12 bases between them. CDR3 length: 14 amino acids. CDR1 SEHNR and CDR2 FQNEAQ come from the germline V gene (reference sequence). The CDR3 is CASSLFQGTETQYF. CDR3 bases: TGTGCCAGCAGCTTATTTCAGGGGACGGAGACCCAGTACTTC. Based on the CDR3 plus reference TRBV7-9 and TRBJ2-5, the full variable domain is DTGVSQNPRHKITKRGQNVTFRCDPISEHNRLYWYRQTLGQGPEFLTYFQNEAQLEKSRLLSDRFSAERPKGSFSTLEIQRTEQGDSAMYLCASSLFQGTETQYFGPGTRLLVL.

CDR3 DNA: TGTGCCCATGACTTCGTAGGGGAGTGGGTGAACACTGAAGCTTTCTTT. This translates into CAHDFVGEWVNTEAFF. The chain has TRBV30 and TRBJ1-1, with a tentative D call TRBD1 (5 bases). The V end was cut by 8 bases, the J end by 0 bases, with 22 bases between. From germline, CDR1 is GTSNPN and CDR2 SVGIG (reference sequence). The CDR3 has 16 residues.

The J gene is TRBJ1-2, the V gene TRBV13, with no clear D. CDR3 length: 12 residues. CDR1 PRHDT and CDR2 FYEKMQ come from the germline V gene (reference sequence). V was shortened by 5 bases and J by 5 bases, with 9 bases between the two germline ends. Written as DNA, the CDR3 is TGTGCCAGCAGCACCGGACTGTATGGCTACACCTTC. Translation: CASSTGLYGYTF.

The genes are TRBV4-3 and TRBJ2-2; D is undetermined. The CDR3 sequence is 13 residues long. Germline CDR1 reads LGHNA; CDR2 reads YSLEER. Trimming took off 0 bases at V and 4 bases at J, with 3 bases between the two ends. CDR3 protein: CASSQDSTGELFF. CDR3 sequence (DNA): TGCGCCAGCAGCCAAGACAGCACCGGGGAGCTGTTTTTT.

The chain couples TRBV27 to TRBJ2-7; D perhaps matches TRBD1 (5 bases). CDR1 is MNHEY and CDR2 is SMNVEV in the germline V gene (reference sequence). V lost 6 bases and J lost 0, with 15 bases in between. This CDR3 is built from 15 residues. The CDR3 region has the DNA TGTGCCAGCAGCTACAAGGGGCCCAGCTCCTACGAGCAGTACTTC. Protein: CASSYKGPSSYEQYF.

This clone was observed a few times. The CDR3: CSVERSSYNEQFF. For the CDR3, the DNA is TGCAGCGTCGAGCGGAGCTCCTACAATGAGCAGTTCTTC. The gene calls are TRBV29-1 and TRBJ2-1; the D gene is possibly TRBD2 (5 bases). V shed 6 bases and J shed 0 bases, with 9 bases lying between them. The CDR3 covers 13 residues. The V gene's germline CDR1 is SQVTM and CDR2 ANQGSEA.

The gene calls are TRBV9 and TRBJ2-3, with 9 bases that match TRBD2. Germline CDR1 SGDLS, CDR2 YYNGEE. The CDR3 extends over 15 amino acids. V lost 4 bases to trimming and J lost 1 base; unmatched junction nucleotides: 4. The CDR3 loop reads CASSQAGGRTDTQYF. The CDR3 DNA sequence: TGTGCCAGCAGCCAAGCGGGGGGACGCACAGATACGCAGTATTTT.

This clone has a handful of counts. This chain joins TRBV7-2 and TRBJ1-5; D is unclear. V lost 7 bases and J lost 3, with 19 bases in between. The CDR3 covers 16 residues. The germline V gene encodes CDR1 SGHTA and CDR2 FQGNSA. CDR3 in DNA: TGTGCCAGCACCGTCGGTTCTGGCGTCCTCAATCAGCCCCAGCATTTT. Amino acids: CASTVGSGVLNQPQHF.

The rearrangement joins TRBV7-9 to TRBJ2-7; no firm D call. V gave up 2 bases and J gave up 2 bases, with 4 bases separating them. In germline, CDR1 is SEHNR, CDR2 FQNEAQ (reference sequence). This CDR3 region has 12 residues. The CDR3 DNA reads TGTGCCAGCAGCTTAACAGCCTACGAGCAGTACTTC. This sequence encodes CASSLTAYEQYF.

The chain couples TRBV4-2 to TRBJ2-2; possibly TRBD2 for D (6 bases). This CDR3 spans 18 amino acids. CDR1 and CDR2 (germline): LGHNA, YNFKEQ. The V and J ends lost 3 bases and 3 bases respectively, with 20 bases between them. The CDR3 sequence is CASSQLETGTGYTGELFF. The CDR3 coding sequence is TGTGCCAGCAGCCAGTTAGAGACCGGGACTGGCTACACCGGGGAGCTGTTTTTT.

J is TRBJ2-1 and V is TRBV5-1, with D tentatively TRBD1 (6 bases). Trimming took 0 bases from V and 4 from J, leaving 11 bases between them. Germline CDR1 and CDR2: SGHRS and YFSETQ. This CDR3 has 15 residues. CDR3 protein: CASSLAEGGYNEQFF. Here the CDR3 DNA reads TGCGCCAGCAGCTTGGCGGAAGGGGGTTACAATGAGCAGTTCTTC. The full variable domain, in which reference TRBV5-1 and TRBJ2-1 provide the parts outside the CDR3, is KAGVTQTPRYLIKTRGQQVTLSCSPISGHRSVSWYQQTPGQGLQFLFEYFSETQRNKGNFPGRFSGRQFSNSRSEMNVSTLELGDSALYLCASSLAEGGYNEQFFGPGTRLTVL.

The V and J genes are TRBV29-1 and TRBJ2-5; no reliable D call. Germline V gene lookup returns CDR1 SQVTM and CDR2 ANQGSEA. The CDR3 totals 11 residues. V lost 2 bases to trimming and J lost 4 bases, with 5 bases between them. CDR3 region: CSVESIETQYF. The CDR3 region has the DNA TGCAGCGTTGAAAGTATAGAGACCCAGTACTTC. Full variable domain (missing parts from reference TRBV29-1 and TRBJ2-5): SAVISQKPSRDICQRGTSLTIQCQVDSQVTMMFWYRQQPGQSLTLIATANQGSEATYESGFVIDKFPISRPNLTFSTLTVSNMSPEDSSIYLCSVESIETQYFGPGTRLLVL.

V is TRBV19 and J is TRBJ2-1; 7 positions agree with TRBD2. This CDR3 is 17 amino acids long. V dropped 4 bases and J dropped 8; count of bases not matched to a gene: 17. Germline assignment: CDR1 LNHDA and CDR2 SQIVND (reference sequence). Here the CDR3 DNA reads TGTGCCAGTAGTAACTCAGACGAGGGACTACCAGGCCATGAGCAGTTCTTC. Translation: CASSNSDEGLPGHEQFF.

The chain links TRBV7-9 to TRBJ1-2; D uncertain. CDR3 length: 14 residues. Germline-derived CDR1 and CDR2 are SEHNR and FQNEAQ (reference sequence). The V gene lost 5 bases and the J gene lost 6 bases, with 16 bases spanning the gap. CDR3: CASSPEHGKDGYTF. The CDR3 nucleotides are TGTGCCAGCAGCCCGGAACATGGAAAGGATGGCTACACCTTC.

This chain uses TRBV5-6 with TRBJ2-7; D is unclear. This CDR3 spans 14 amino acids. Trimming took off 2 bases at V and 4 bases at J, with 13 bases between the two ends. Per germline, CDR1 SGHDT and CDR2 YYEEEE. The chain's CDR3 is CASSLGTASYEQYF. CDR3 coding DNA: TGTGCCAGCAGCTTAGGCACAGCCTCGTACGAGCAGTACTTC.

This clone was counted a few times. The V and J genes are TRBV9 and TRBJ2-3, with TRBD2 matching 7 bases. Per germline, CDR1 SGDLS and CDR2 YYNGEE. J gave up 4 bases and V 3 bases, and 2 bases lay outside the gene matches. The CDR3 is made up of 13 amino acids. The DNA for the CDR3 is TGTGCCAGCAGCGGTAGCGGGCCAGATACGCAGTATTTT. It specifies CASSGSGPDTQYF.

The V call is TRBV7-8, the J call TRBJ2-3, with 13 positions matching TRBD2. The germline gives CDR1 SGHVS, CDR2 FQNEAQ. J was trimmed by 2 bases and V by 5 bases; bases with no gene match: 13. The length of the CDR3 is 19 residues. The CDR3 DNA reads as TGTGCCAGCAGCCCCTATTGGGGACTAGCGGGAACCCTCACAGATACGCAGTATTTT. It codes for CASSPYWGLAGTLTDTQYF. The full variable domain, in which reference TRBV7-8 and TRBJ2-3 provide the parts outside the CDR3, is GAGVSQSPRYKVAKRGQDVALRCDPISGHVSLFWYQQALGQGPEFLTYFQNEAQLDKSGLPSDRFFAERPEGSVSTLKIQRTQQEDSAVYLCASSPYWGLAGTLTDTQYFGPGTRLTVL.

This chain links TRBV7-2 with TRBJ2-1; TRBD2 matches 11 bases. Germline V CDR1 and CDR2: SGHTA, FQGNSA. This CDR3 region has 15 residues. V lost 6 bases to trimming and J lost 4 bases; unmatched junction nucleotides: 5. CDR3: CASRISGRAYNEQFF. CDR3 DNA sequence: TGTGCCAGCAGGATTAGCGGGAGGGCTTACAATGAGCAGTTCTTC.

This clone was counted at least ten times. V and J are TRBV10-3 and TRBJ2-2; the D gene is possibly TRBD1 (6 bases). The V and J ends lost 10 bases and 6 bases respectively, with 21 bases between them. CDR1 and CDR2 from the germline V gene are ENHRY and SYGVKD. The CDR3 is 15 amino acids. This chain's CDR3 is CASRSGQGHAGELFF. CDR3 coding DNA: TGTGCCAGCAGGTCGGGGCAGGGACATGCCGGGGAGCTGTTTTTT.

The V and J genes are TRBV27 and TRBJ1-1; D remains ambiguous. The CDR3 covers 13 residues. CDR1 and CDR2 from the germline V gene are MNHEY and SMNVEV (reference sequence). The V end was cut by 6 bases, the J end by 3 bases, with 11 bases between. CDR3 nucleotides: TGTGCCAGCAGAATCACTGGGGACACTGAAGCTTTCTTT. It yields the protein CASRITGDTEAFF.

This chain links TRBV7-8 with TRBJ2-2; unclear D gene. CDR1 is SGHVS and CDR2 is FQNEAQ in the germline V gene. Between the trimmed V and J ends, which lost 4 bases and 4 bases, there was a span of 16 bases. CDR3 length equals 16 residues. Here the CDR3 reads CASSWPVDDSTGELFF. The CDR3 DNA is TGTGCCAGCAGCTGGCCGGTTGACGATAGCACCGGGGAGCTGTTTTTT.

This clone was seen a single time. The chain joins TRBV7-9 to TRBJ2-7, with 8 bases matching TRBD1. Germline V gives CDR1 SEHNR, CDR2 FQNEAQ (reference sequence). The CDR3 loop spans 16 amino acids. After removal of 4 bases from V and 2 bases from J, the junction contained 10 bases not matched to a gene. The CDR3 DNA reads as TGTGCCAGCAGCTCCGGGCGACAGGGGTCCCCCTACGAGCAGTACTTC. Translating gives CASSSGRQGSPYEQYF.